The 21 T cell receptor beta chains reported below all come from one sample, sequenced in a study of CD8+CD57+ T cells in acquired aplastic anemia. An expansion of CD8+CD57+ cells by flow cytometry had been shown in patients chosen for sequencing. Both TCR beta VDJ combination and CDR3 sequence profiling were carried out. Genomic DNA was the template for this profiling. TCRdb independently ran MiXCR on the reads; one entry per CDR3 protein. The top ten clones hold roughly 0.8% of a sample with hundreds of thousands of distinct CDR3 sequences, around 30% of them seen once. The sequenced sample consisted of sorted CD4+, CD8+, or CD8+CD57+ T cells (not recorded which) from PBMCs. All receptors derive from a human donor with aplastic anemia.

This chain links TRBV25-1 with TRBJ2-7, with 8 bases aligning to TRBD2. The length of the CDR3 is 16 residues. V was clipped by 5 bases and J by 1 base; unmatched bases: 10. Germline V gives CDR1 MGHDK, CDR2 SYGVNS. CDR3 sequence (DNA): TGTGCCAGCAGTCCCCGGTACGGGAGGGGGTCCTACGAGCAGTACTTC. Its translation: CASSPRYGRGSYEQYF.

This clonotype was seen a few times. This chain uses TRBV25-1 with TRBJ2-6, with D possibly TRBD2 on 6 matching bases. Deletions cut 6 bases from V and 1 base from J, with 13 bases between. The CDR3 totals 16 residues. Germline CDR1 reads MGHDK; CDR2 reads SYGVNS. CDR3 bases: TGTGCCAGCAGCCTAGGAGGGAGGTCTGGGGCCAACGTCCTGACTTTC. Protein product: CASSLGGRSGANVLTF. The whole variable domain, remainder taken from reference TRBV25-1 and TRBJ2-6, is EADIYQTPRYLVIGTGKKITLECSQTMGHDKMYWYQQDPGMELHLIHYSYGVNSTEKGDLSSESTVSRIRTEHFPLTLESARPSHTSQYLCASSLGGRSGANVLTFGAGSRLTVL.

There are a few counts of this clonotype. This chain connects TRBV7-3 to TRBJ2-2; 13 bases align to TRBD2. V trimming: 8 bases; J trimming: 3 bases; junction bases outside the gene matches: 9. Germline V gives CDR1 SGHTA, CDR2 FQGTGA. The CDR3 covers 17 residues. CDR3 loop: CASGRTSGSGDTGELFF. CDR3 coding DNA: TGTGCCAGCGGTCGGACTAGCGGGAGTGGTGACACCGGGGAGCTGTTTTTT.

This chain joins TRBV27 and TRBJ1-6; D is ambiguous. The CDR3 sequence is 14 residues long. From germline, CDR1 is MNHEY and CDR2 SMNVEV (reference sequence). Trimming stripped 2 bases from V and 7 bases from J, with 9 bases between. The CDR3 reads CASSLEEGNSPLHF. The CDR3 region has the DNA TGTGCCAGCAGTTTAGAGGAGGGAAATTCACCCCTCCACTTT.

The genes are TRBV20-1 and TRBJ2-7; TRBD2 aligns across 10 bases. CDR3 length: 15 amino acids. The V gene's germline CDR1 is DFQATT and CDR2 SNEGSKA (reference sequence). V shed 6 bases, J shed 7 bases, and the junction held 15 bases outside the gene matches. The CDR3 here is CSAPTGTSVNNEQYF. As DNA, the CDR3 is TGCAGTGCACCAACCGGGACTAGCGTTAACAATGAGCAGTACTTC.

This clonotype was counted at least ten times. This sequence joins TRBV9 and TRBJ1-2; D call uncertain. The germline V gene has CDR1 SGDLS and CDR2 YYNGEE. Between the trimmed V and J ends, which lost 0 bases and 4 bases, there was a span of 13 bases. The CDR3 sequence is 15 residues long. CDR3 loop: CASSVEATGSYGYTF. The CDR3 nucleotides are TGTGCCAGCAGCGTAGAAGCAACGGGCAGCTATGGCTACACCTTC.

The table lists this clonotype with many counts. The J gene is TRBJ1-2, the V gene TRBV19, with TRBD1 matching over 11 bases. Germline V CDR1 and CDR2: LNHDA, SQIVND (reference sequence). This CDR3 spans 16 amino acids. Unmatched junction bases numbered 13, after V lost 10 bases and J lost 3 bases. The CDR3 loop reads CATIRTGGDQYYGYTF. CDR3 in DNA: TGTGCCACCATTCGGACAGGGGGCGACCAATACTATGGCTACACCTTC.

The chain uses TRBV27 and TRBJ1-2; 7 bases fit TRBD1. Trimming removed 4 bases from V and 4 bases from J; junction bases left unmatched: 15. Germline V CDR1 and CDR2: MNHEY, SMNVEV (reference sequence). This CDR3 has 17 amino acids. CDR3 in amino acids: CASSSLPGQIRGYGYTF. CDR3 DNA: TGTGCCAGCAGTTCTCTCCCGGGACAGATCAGAGGCTATGGCTACACCTTC.

This chain connects TRBV2 to TRBJ2-3, with TRBD2 identical over 12 bases. After removal of 6 bases from V and 2 bases from J, the junction contained 3 bases not matched to a gene. The germline gives CDR1 SNHLY, CDR2 FYNNEI. This CDR3 has 15 residues. The CDR3 here is CASSRTSGNTDTQYF. The CDR3 DNA sequence: TGTGCCAGCAGCCGGACTAGCGGGAACACAGATACGCAGTATTTT.

The chain carries TRBV20-1 and TRBJ1-1; TRBD1 is a possible D gene (6 bases). Germline V gives CDR1 DFQATT, CDR2 SNEGSKA (reference sequence). This CDR3 has 14 amino acids. The V end was cut by 5 bases, the J end by 4 bases, with 17 bases between. CDR3 DNA sequence: TGCAGTGCTTTACAGGGAACCAGGAGCACTGAAGCTTTCTTT. Translated, it gives CSALQGTRSTEAFF.

There are many counts of this clonotype. The chain is built from TRBV7-9 and TRBJ1-2, with D unclear. Trimming left V 5 bases short and J 4 bases short, with 8 bases between. Germline V gene data show CDR1 as SEHNR and CDR2 as FQNEAQ (reference sequence). The CDR3 loop spans 12 amino acids. The CDR3 region has the DNA TGTGCCAGCAGCAGGCTACCCTATGGCTACACCTTC. Amino acid sequence: CASSRLPYGYTF.

Here the CDR3 reads CASSGSGGAGEQFF. The CDR3 DNA sequence: TGCGCCAGCAGTGGTAGCGGGGGGGCAGGTGAGCAGTTCTTC. The genes are TRBV10-1 and TRBJ2-1; 11 nucleotides match TRBD2. V dropped 4 bases and J dropped 9; count of bases not matched to a gene: 5. The CDR3 loop spans 14 amino acids. Germline assignment: CDR1 WNHNN and CDR2 SYGVQD (reference sequence).

This clonotype was seen repeatedly, ten times or more. The chain recombines TRBV29-1 with TRBJ2-2; TRBD1 matches 8 bases. CDR3 length: 11 amino acids. V shed 7 bases, J shed 6 bases, and the junction held 1 base outside the gene matches. Germline V lookup: CDR1 SQVTM, CDR2 ANQGSEA. The CDR3 DNA reads TGCAGCGCGGACAGGGCCGGGGAGCTGTTTTTT. Translation: CSADRAGELFF.

The genes are TRBV11-2 and TRBJ2-7, with unresolved D. This CDR3 is built from 16 residues. Per germline, CDR1 SGHAT and CDR2 FQNNGV. The V and J ends lost 5 bases and 0 bases respectively, with 17 bases between them. Here the CDR3 DNA reads TGTGCCAGCAGCCAACAATCAGGCGTCCACTCCTACGAGCAGTACTTC. Encoded protein: CASSQQSGVHSYEQYF.

This clonotype was recorded many times. The CDR3 end shows no conserved phenylalanine or tryptophan, and so a read error is likely. The DNA is omitted, as the CDR3 cannot be located on it reliably, and the CDR3 follows TCRdb's listing. J is TRBJ2-7 and V is TRBV10-3; the table's D gene call, TRBD2, was not cross checked with the DNA. CDR1 and CDR2 from the germline V gene are ENHRY and SYGVKD. The CDR3 sequence runs 13 residues, both termini included. This CDR3 reads CAISGTSGGPTET.

This clonotype was picked up many times. This sequence joins TRBV24-1 and TRBJ2-3; 8 nucleotides line up with TRBD2. Germline assignment: CDR1 KGHDR and CDR2 SFDVKD. This CDR3 has 16 amino acids. The trim removed 4 bases at V and 2 bases at J, leaving 7 bases unmatched. CDR3 DNA sequence: TGTGCCACCAGTGAAGTAACGGGAGGGCCCACAGATACGCAGTATTTT. It translates to CATSEVTGGPTDTQYF.

The chain couples TRBV9 to TRBJ2-2; tentative D call: TRBD2 (6 bases). Germline CDR1 is SGDLS and CDR2 is YYNGEE. Trimming left V 0 bases short and J 1 base short, with 10 bases between. The CDR3 sequence is 16 residues long. In DNA, the CDR3 is TGTGCCAGCAGCGTAGGCGCGGGGATGAACACCGGGGAGCTGTTTTTT. Translated, it gives CASSVGAGMNTGELFF.

This clonotype turned up a few times. The chain is built from TRBV10-3 and TRBJ2-5; perhaps TRBD1 as D (6 bases). The germline V and J ends were trimmed by 10 bases and 0 bases, with 15 bases remaining between them. The CDR3 sequence is 14 residues long. CDR1 is ENHRY, CDR2 SYGVKD, per germline. The CDR3 loop reads CASKLRGDQETQYF. The CDR3 nucleotides read TGTGCCAGCAAGCTCAGGGGAGACCAAGAGACCCAGTACTTC.

This clonotype was recorded at least ten times. This rearrangement joins TRBV27 to TRBJ1-6, with D perhaps TRBD1 (5 bases). This CDR3 has 14 amino acids. Trimming stripped 6 bases from V and 7 bases from J, with 13 bases between. CDR1 is MNHEY and CDR2 is SMNVEV in the germline V gene (reference sequence). The CDR3 nucleotides are TGTGCCAGCAGGCTTGGGGGGGTCAATTCACCCCTCCACTTT. Protein sequence: CASRLGGVNSPLHF.

This clonotype showed up just a few times. The V gene is TRBV20-1, the J gene TRBJ1-1; the match to TRBD1 covers 9 bases. Germline assignment: CDR1 DFQATT and CDR2 SNEGSKA (reference sequence). The CDR3 covers 12 residues. V trimming: 6 bases; J trimming: 4 bases; junction bases outside the gene matches: 3. CDR3 protein: CSAETGGTEAFF. In DNA form, the CDR3 reads TGCAGTGCAGAGACAGGGGGCACTGAAGCTTTCTTT.

This clonotype was seen many times. The chain links TRBV19 to TRBJ1-5, with D perhaps matching TRBD1 (6 bases). Trimming removed 7 bases from V and 4 bases from J, with 11 bases in between. Germline V gives CDR1 LNHDA, CDR2 SQIVND (reference sequence). The CDR3 loop spans 13 amino acids. The CDR3 nucleotides read TGTGCCAGTACCTGGACAGTAAATCAGCCCCAGCATTTT. Its translation is CASTWTVNQPQHF.